Listed below are T cell receptor beta chains from one sample, sequenced in a study of blood T cell repertoires in COVID-19. TCRdb's table, derived via immunoSEQ multiplex PCR, lists solely in-frame clones and lacks some. The table has about 120,000 clones, 60% to 85% seen once. Material for sequencing was peripheral blood. These TCRs come from a man between 65 and 79 years old with acute or convalescent COVID-19. CDR3s include the opening cysteine and the closing phenylalanine or tryptophan. A D gene is named only where the DNA matches it firmly. Where a row states a size, it is once, few, many or the class of an expanded clone; other rows omit it.

V,size,D,J,DNA,CDR3
TRBV6-4,few,TRBD1,TRBJ1-1,TGTGCCAGCAGTGAGGGGACAGGAACTGAAGCTTTCTTT,CASSEGTGTEAFF
TRBV7-3,NA,NA,TRBJ1-1,TGTGCCAGCAGCTCGGGAACGGACACTGAAGCTTTCTTT,CASSSGTDTEAFF
TRBV5-4,NA,NA,TRBJ1-1,TGTGCCAGCAGCTTGGCGAGAGACACTGAAGCTTTCTTT,CASSLARDTEAFF
TRBV19,NA,NA,TRBJ1-2,TGTGCCAGTAACCGGGTCTTCTATGGCTACACCTTC,CASNRVFYGYTF
TRBV5-4,many,TRBD1,TRBJ1-2,TGTGCCAGCAGGAGACAGGGAGAGGCTAACTATGGCTACACCTTC,CASRRQGEANYGYTF
TRBV18,few,NA,TRBJ1-6,TGTGCCAGCTCACCTGGCAATTCACCCCTCCACTTT,CASSPGNSPLHF
TRBV29-1,NA,TRBD1,TRBJ1-2,TGCAGCGTTGAACCAACACCGGGACAGGGGTACTATGGCTACACCTTC,CSVEPTPGQGYYGYTF
TRBV5-6,NA,TRBD1,TRBJ1-4,TGTGCCAGCAGCCTCCAAGCCGGGACAGTCCGGGTCCGTGGGGAAAAACTGTTTTTT,CASSLQAGTVRVRGEKLFF
TRBV9,NA,NA,TRBJ1-5,TGTGCCAGCAGCCTTTCACCGACAGATCAGCCCCAGCATTTT,CASSLSPTDQPQHF
TRBV19,NA,NA,TRBJ2-1,TGTGCCAGTAGTATAAGGGAGTTCGGTGAGCAGTTCTTC,CASSIREFGEQFF
TRBV6-5,NA,TRBD1,TRBJ1-5,TGTGCCAGCAGTTTCCTATCCACCACAGGGGGTCAGCCCCAGCATTTT,CASSFLSTTGGQPQHF
TRBV19,few,NA,TRBJ1-5,TGTGCCAGTAGTCCGGACAGAAATCAGCCCCAGCATTTT,CASSPDRNQPQHF
TRBV2,NA,TRBD1,TRBJ1-6,TGTGCCAGCAGTCCCGGGACAGGGGAACAGTCACCCCTCCACTTT,CASSPGTGEQSPLHF
TRBV19,NA,TRBD1,TRBJ2-3,TGTGCCAGTGCCAACAGGGGGGTCCCAGATACGCAGTATTTT,CASANRGVPDTQYF
TRBV4-1,NA,NA,TRBJ1-2,TGCGCCAGCAGCGGAATCCGGGACTCCCGACGGACCGGGCTTGGCTACACCTTC,CASSGIRDSRRTGLGYTF
TRBV18,NA,TRBD1,TRBJ1-5,TGTGCCAGCTCACCACAAAGACAGGGAGGACAGCCCCAGCATTTT,CASSPQRQGGQPQHF
TRBV24-1,NA,TRBD2,TRBJ2-1,TGTGCCACCAGTCCCACCGGGGGGGGCCTCTACAATGAGCAGTTCTTC,CATSPTGGGLYNEQFF
TRBV19,NA,NA,TRBJ2-5,TGTGCCAGTAGTATACCGGGGGAAGAGACCCAGTACTTC,CASSIPGEETQYF
TRBV4-2,NA,TRBD2,TRBJ2-1,TGTGCCAGCAGCGGTCAGCGGGGGGCGGGTGAGCAGTTCTTC,CASSGQRGAGEQFF
TRBV25-1,NA,NA,TRBJ2-2,TGTGCCAGCAGTGACGGTCTTTCCAGCGGAAACACCGGGGAGCTGTTTTTT,CASSDGLSSGNTGELFF
TRBV5-1,NA,NA,TRBJ1-1,TGCGCCAGCAGCTTTAATAAGGGAGGCACTGAAGCTTTCTTT,CASSFNKGGTEAFF
TRBV5-1,NA,TRBD1,TRBJ1-2,TGCGCCAGCAGCTTAGGACAGGACTCTTATGGCTACACCTTC,CASSLGQDSYGYTF
TRBV7-2,NA,NA,TRBJ2-2,TGTGCCAGCAGCTTAAGGACTAAGGAAAACACCGGGGAGCTGTTTTTT,CASSLRTKENTGELFF
TRBV27,NA,TRBD1,TRBJ1-2,TGTGCCTCGCGGACAGGGGGTCGCTATGGCTACACCTTC,CASRTGGRYGYTF
TRBV29-1,NA,NA,TRBJ1-1,TGCAGCGTGGGGGCAAACTTGAACACTGAAGCTTTCTTT,CSVGANLNTEAFF